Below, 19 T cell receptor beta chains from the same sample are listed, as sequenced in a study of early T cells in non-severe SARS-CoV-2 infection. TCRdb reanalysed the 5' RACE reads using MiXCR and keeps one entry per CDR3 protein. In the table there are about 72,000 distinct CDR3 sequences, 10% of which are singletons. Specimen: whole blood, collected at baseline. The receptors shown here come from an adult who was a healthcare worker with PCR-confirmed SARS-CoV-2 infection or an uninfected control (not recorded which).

The CDR3 nucleotides read TGTGCCAGCAGGGTAAGACAGGAGGCGGCGTTGAGGGATTCACCCCTCCACTTT. This encodes CASRVRQEAALRDSPLHF. The chain links TRBV6-1 to TRBJ1-6; the D gene is possibly TRBD1 (6 bases). The CDR3 consists of 18 residues. With 6 bases removed from V and 8 bases from J, the gap between germline ends came to 26 bases. Germline V gives CDR1 MNHNS, CDR2 SASEGT.

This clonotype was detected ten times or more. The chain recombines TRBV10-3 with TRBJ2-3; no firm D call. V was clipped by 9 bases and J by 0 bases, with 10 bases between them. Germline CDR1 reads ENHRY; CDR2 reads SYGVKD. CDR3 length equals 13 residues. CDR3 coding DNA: TGTGCCATTAGCCCGCAAAGCACAGATACGCAGTATTTT. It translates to CAISPQSTDTQYF.

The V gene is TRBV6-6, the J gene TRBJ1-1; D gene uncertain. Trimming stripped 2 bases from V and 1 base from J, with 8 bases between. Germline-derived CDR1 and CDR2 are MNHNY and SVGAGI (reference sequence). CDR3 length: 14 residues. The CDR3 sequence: CASSYGTANTEAFF. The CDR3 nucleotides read TGTGCCAGCAGTTACGGAACCGCGAACACTGAAGCTTTCTTT.

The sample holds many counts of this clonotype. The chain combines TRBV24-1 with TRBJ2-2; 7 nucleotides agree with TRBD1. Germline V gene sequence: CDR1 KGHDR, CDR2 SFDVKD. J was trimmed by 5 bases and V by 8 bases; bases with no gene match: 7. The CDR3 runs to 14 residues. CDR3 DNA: TGTGCCACCACTCACAGGGGTTCAACCGGGGAGCTGTTTTTT. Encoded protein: CATTHRGSTGELFF.

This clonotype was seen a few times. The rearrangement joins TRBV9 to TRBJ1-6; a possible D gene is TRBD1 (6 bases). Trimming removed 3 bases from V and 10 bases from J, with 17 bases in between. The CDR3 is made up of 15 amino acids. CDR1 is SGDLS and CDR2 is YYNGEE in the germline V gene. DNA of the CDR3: TGTGCCAGCAGCGCCGCCACGGGGGCCCAGTCACCCCTCCACTTT. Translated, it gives CASSAATGAQSPLHF.

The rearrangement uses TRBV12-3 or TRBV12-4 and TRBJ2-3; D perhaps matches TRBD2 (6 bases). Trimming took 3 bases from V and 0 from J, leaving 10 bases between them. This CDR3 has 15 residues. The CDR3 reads CASSFGGASTDTQYF. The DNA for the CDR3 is TGTGCCAGCAGTTTTGGCGGGGCGAGCACAGATACGCAGTATTTT.

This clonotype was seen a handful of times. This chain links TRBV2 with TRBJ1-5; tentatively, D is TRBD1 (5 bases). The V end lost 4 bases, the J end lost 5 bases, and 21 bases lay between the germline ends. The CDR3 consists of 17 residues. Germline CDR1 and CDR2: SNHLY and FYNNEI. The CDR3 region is CASSVAPGSRGDQPQHF. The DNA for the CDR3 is TGTGCCAGCAGTGTAGCCCCGGGGAGTCGGGGGGATCAGCCCCAGCATTTT. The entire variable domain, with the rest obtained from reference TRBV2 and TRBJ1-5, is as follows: EPEVTQTPSHQVTQMGQEVILRCVPISNHLYFYWYRQILGQKVEFLVSFYNNEISEKSEIFDDQFSVERPDGSNFTLKIRSTKLEDSAMYFCASSVAPGSRGDQPQHFGDGTRLSIL.

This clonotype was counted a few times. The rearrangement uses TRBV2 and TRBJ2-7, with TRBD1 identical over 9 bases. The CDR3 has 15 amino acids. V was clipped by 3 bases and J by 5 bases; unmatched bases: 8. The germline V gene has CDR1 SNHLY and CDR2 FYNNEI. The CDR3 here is CASSDLTGGAHEQYF. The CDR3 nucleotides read TGTGCCAGCAGTGATCTGACAGGGGGGGCCCACGAGCAGTACTTC.

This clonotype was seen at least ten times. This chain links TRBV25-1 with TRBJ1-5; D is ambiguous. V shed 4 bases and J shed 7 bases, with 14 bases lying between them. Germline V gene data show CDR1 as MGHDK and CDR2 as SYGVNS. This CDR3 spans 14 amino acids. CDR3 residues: CASSVGGSHQPQHF. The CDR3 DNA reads TGTGCCAGCAGTGTAGGAGGGAGTCACCAGCCCCAGCATTTT.

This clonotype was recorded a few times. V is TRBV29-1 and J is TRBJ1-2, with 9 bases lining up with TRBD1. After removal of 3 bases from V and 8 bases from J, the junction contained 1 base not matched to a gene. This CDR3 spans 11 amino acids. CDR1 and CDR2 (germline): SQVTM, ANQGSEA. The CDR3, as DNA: TGCAGCGTTGAGACAGGGGGAGGCTACACCTTC. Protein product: CSVETGGGYTF.

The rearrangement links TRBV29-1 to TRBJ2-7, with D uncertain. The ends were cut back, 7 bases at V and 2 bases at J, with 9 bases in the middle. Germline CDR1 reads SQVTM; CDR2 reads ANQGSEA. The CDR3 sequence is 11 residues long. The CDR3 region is CSGTSAYEQYF. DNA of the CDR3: TGCAGCGGGACCTCCGCCTACGAGCAGTACTTC.

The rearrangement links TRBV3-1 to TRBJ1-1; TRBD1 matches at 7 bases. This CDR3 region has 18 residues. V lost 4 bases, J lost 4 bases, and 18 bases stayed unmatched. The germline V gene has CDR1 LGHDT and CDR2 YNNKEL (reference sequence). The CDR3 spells CASSPPFFTGAESTEAFF. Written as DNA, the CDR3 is TGTGCCAGCAGCCCACCCTTCTTTACAGGGGCGGAGAGCACTGAAGCTTTCTTT.

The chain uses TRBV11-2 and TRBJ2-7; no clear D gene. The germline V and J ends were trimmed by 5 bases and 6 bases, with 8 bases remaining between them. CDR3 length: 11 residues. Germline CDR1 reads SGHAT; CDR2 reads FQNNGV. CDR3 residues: CASSPHLEQYF. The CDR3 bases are TGTGCCAGCAGCCCTCATCTCGAGCAGTACTTC.

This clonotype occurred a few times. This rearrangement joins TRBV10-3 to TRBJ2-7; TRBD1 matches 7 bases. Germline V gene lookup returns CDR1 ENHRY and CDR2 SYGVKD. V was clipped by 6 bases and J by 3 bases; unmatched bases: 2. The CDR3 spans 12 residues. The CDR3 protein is CAIRGTDYEQYF. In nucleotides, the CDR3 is TGTGCCATCAGAGGGACAGACTACGAGCAGTACTTC.

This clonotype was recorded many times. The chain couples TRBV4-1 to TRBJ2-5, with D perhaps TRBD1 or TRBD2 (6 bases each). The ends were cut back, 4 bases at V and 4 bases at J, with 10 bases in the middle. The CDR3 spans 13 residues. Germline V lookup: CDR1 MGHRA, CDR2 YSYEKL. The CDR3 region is CASSLGGGETQYF. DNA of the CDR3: TGCGCCAGCAGCCTTGGAGGGGGAGAGACCCAGTACTTC.

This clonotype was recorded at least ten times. DNA of the CDR3: TGTGCCAGCAGCTTCCTAGCGGGGGGTGATGAGCAGTTCTTC. Residues: CASSFLAGGDEQFF. The chain uses TRBV7-9 and TRBJ2-1; 11 bases match TRBD2. The CDR3 totals 14 residues. Per germline, CDR1 SEHNR and CDR2 FQNEAQ (reference sequence). The V segment lost 3 bases and the J segment 8 bases; nucleotides outside the gene matches: 3. The full variable domain, rest sourced from reference TRBV7-9 and TRBJ2-1, is DTGVSQNPRHKITKRGQNVTFRCDPISEHNRLYWYRQTLGQGPEFLTYFQNEAQLEKSRLLSDRFSAERPKGSFSTLEIQRTEQGDSAMYLCASSFLAGGDEQFFGPGTRLTVL.

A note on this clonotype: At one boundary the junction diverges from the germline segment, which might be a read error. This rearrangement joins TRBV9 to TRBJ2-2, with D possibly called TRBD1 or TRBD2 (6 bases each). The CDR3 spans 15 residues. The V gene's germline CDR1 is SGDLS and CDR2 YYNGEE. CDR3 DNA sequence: TGTGCCAGCAGCGGACCCCGAGGGGGGACCGGGGAGCTGCTTTTT. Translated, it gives CASSGPRGGTGELLF. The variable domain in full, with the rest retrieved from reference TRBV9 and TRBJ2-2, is DSGVTQTPKHLITATGQRVTLRCSPRSGDLSVYWYQQSLDQGLQFLIQYYNGEERAKGNILERFSAQQFPDLHSELNLSSLELGDSALYFCASSGPRGGTGELLFGEGSRLTVL.

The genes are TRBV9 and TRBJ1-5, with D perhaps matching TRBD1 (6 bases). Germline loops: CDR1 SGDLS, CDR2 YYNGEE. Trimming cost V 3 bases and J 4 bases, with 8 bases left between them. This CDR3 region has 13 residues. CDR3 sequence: CASSAQGNQPQHF. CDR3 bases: TGTGCCAGCAGCGCCCAGGGGAATCAGCCCCAGCATTTT.

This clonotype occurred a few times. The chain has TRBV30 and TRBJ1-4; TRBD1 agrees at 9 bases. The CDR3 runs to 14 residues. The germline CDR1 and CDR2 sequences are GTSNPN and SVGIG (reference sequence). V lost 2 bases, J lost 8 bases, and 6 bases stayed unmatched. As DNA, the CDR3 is TGTGCCTGGAGTAAGGGACAGGGATACGAAAAACTGTTTTTT. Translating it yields CAWSKGQGYEKLFF. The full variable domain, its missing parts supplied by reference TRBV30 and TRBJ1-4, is SQTIHQWPATLVQPVGSPLSLECTVEGTSNPNLYWYRQAAGRGLQLLFYSVGIGQISSEVPQNLSASRPQDRQFILSSKKLLLSDSGFYLCAWSKGQGYEKLFFGSGTQLSVL.